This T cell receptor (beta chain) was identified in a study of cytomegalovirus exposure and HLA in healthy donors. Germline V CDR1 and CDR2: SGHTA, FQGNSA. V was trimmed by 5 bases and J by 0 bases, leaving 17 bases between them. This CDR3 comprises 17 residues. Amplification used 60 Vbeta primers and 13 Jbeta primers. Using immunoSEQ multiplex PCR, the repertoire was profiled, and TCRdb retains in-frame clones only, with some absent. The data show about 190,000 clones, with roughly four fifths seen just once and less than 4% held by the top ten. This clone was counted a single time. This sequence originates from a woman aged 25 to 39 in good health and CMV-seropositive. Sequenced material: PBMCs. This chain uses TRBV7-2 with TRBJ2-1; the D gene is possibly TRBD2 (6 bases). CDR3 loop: CASSQEWAGSSYNEQFF. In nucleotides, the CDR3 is TGTGCCAGCAGCCAAGAGTGGGCGGGGAGCTCCTACAATGAGCAGTTCTTC.